What follows are 7 T cell receptor beta chains derived from one specimen sequenced in a study of T cell repertoires in cytomegalovirus infection. These TCRs' antigens remain unknown. Via MiXCR, TCRdb re-called the reads, giving one row per CDR3 protein. The repertoire holds about 570,000 distinct CDR3 sequences, almost 40% seen once, with around 50% in the top ten. The material was cultured PBMCs, obtained from culture after CMV antigen stimulation. These receptor sequences come from a human donor in good health (CMV status not recorded). Some clones in this sample may be carry-over from other donors' samples.

The chain joins TRBV19 to TRBJ2-5, with 9 bases fitting TRBD2. The V segment lost 6 bases and the J segment 7 bases; nucleotides outside the gene matches: 12. Germline V CDR1 and CDR2: LNHDA, SQIVND (reference sequence). The CDR3 has 15 residues. CDR3 bases: TGTGCCAGTAGGTCTATGAGGACTAGCGAGAGGACCCAGTACTTC. Amino acid sequence: CASRSMRTSERTQYF.

This clonotype appeared a few times. The chain has TRBV29-1 and TRBJ2-1; D perhaps matches TRBD1 (6 bases). The germline V gene encodes CDR1 SQVTM and CDR2 ANQGSEA. The CDR3 runs to 14 residues. The V end was cut by 5 bases, the J end by 0 bases, with 11 bases between. The CDR3 DNA follows: TGCAGCGTTCACACAGGGCTCTCCTACAATGAGCAGTTCTTC. Its protein is CSVHTGLSYNEQFF.

A few counts support this clonotype. The chain is built from TRBV7-2 and TRBJ1-2; a possible D gene is TRBD1 (6 bases). The germline CDR1 and CDR2 sequences are SGHTA and FQGNSA. The CDR3 runs 12 residues. With 4 bases removed from V and 8 bases from J, the gap between germline ends came to 11 bases. CDR3 DNA sequence: TGTGCCAGCAGCTCTTACAGGGAGGGCTACACCTTC. Translated: CASSSYREGYTF. Drawing the rest from reference TRBV7-2 and TRBJ1-2, the complete variable domain is GAGVSQSPSNKVTEKGKDVELRCDPISGHTALYWYRQSLGQGLEFLIYFQGNSAPDKSGLPSDRFSAERTGGSVSTLTIQRTQQEDSAVYLCASSSYREGYTFGSGTRLTVV.

V and J are TRBV20-1 and TRBJ2-1, with D tentatively TRBD1 (5 bases). Trimming removed 3 bases at V and 6 bases at J, with 18 bases between. CDR1 is DFQATT, CDR2 SNEGSKA, per germline (reference sequence). The CDR3 covers 15 residues. CDR3: CSARLHRWGVNEQFF. The CDR3 DNA reads as TGCAGTGCTAGGCTGCACAGGTGGGGTGTCAATGAGCAGTTCTTC.

This chain uses TRBV14 with TRBJ1-1; 10 bases align to TRBD1. The ends lost 6 bases at V and 0 bases at J; junction bases unmatched: 4. The CDR3 runs 15 residues. Per the germline V gene, CDR1 is SGHDN and CDR2 is FVKESK. CDR3 in amino acids: CASRGTGEVNTEAFF. CDR3 DNA: TGTGCCAGCAGAGGGACAGGGGAGGTGAACACTGAAGCTTTCTTT.

The genes are TRBV20-1 and TRBJ1-5, with D perhaps TRBD1 (5 bases). The V gene lost 3 bases and the J gene lost 5 bases, with 14 bases spanning the gap. The CDR3 is 14 residues long. CDR1 and CDR2 from the germline V gene are DFQATT and SNEGSKA (reference sequence). The CDR3 reads CSASGGTRYQPQHF. DNA of the CDR3: TGCAGTGCTAGTGGAGGGACTCGGTATCAGCCCCAGCATTTT.

This clonotype appeared once. With a much larger clone just one base away, this may be a read error. The chain joins TRBV12-3 or TRBV12-4 to TRBJ1-2, with D hard to call. The CDR3 runs 13 residues. Trimming took 6 bases from V and 7 from J, leaving 15 bases between them. The CDR3 here is CASSPLESCGYTF. CDR3 bases: TGTGCCAGCAGCCCCTTAGAGAGCTGTGGCTACACCTTC.